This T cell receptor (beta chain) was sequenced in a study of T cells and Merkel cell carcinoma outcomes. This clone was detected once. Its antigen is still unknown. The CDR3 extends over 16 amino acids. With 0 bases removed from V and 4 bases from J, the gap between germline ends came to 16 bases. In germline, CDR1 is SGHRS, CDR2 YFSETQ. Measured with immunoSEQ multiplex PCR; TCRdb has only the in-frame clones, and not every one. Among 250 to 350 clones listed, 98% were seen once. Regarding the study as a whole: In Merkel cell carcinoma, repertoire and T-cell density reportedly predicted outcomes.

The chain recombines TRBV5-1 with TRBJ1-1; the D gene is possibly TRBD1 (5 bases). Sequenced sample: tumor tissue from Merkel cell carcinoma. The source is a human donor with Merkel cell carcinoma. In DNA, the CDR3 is TGCGCCAGCAGCTTGGCCGGCACTCGGGGGGGCACTGAAGCTTTCTTT. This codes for CASSLAGTRGGTEAFF.